Following are 16 T cell receptor beta chains from one sample sequenced in a study of regulatory T cells in long-lasting Graves disease. Described time point: persistent/refractory GD, antithyroid drugs over 5 years with positive TRAb. With RNA extracted from PBMCs as input, the TCR library was made. iRepertoire HTBI primers and Arm-PCR of CDR3 regions built TCR beta libraries. TCRdb re-derived calls from the multiplex PCR reads in MiXCR, one entry per CDR3 protein. Of approximately 500,000 distinct CDR3 sequences in the sample, 20% to 25% were seen once. Sequencing used peripheral blood mononuclear cells (PBMCs), obtained when the disease was refractory, from a patient treated with antithyroid drugs. The receptors come from a female donor with Graves disease.

This clonotype was observed a handful of times. This chain links TRBV20-1 with TRBJ1-1; D call uncertain. The germline CDR1 and CDR2 sequences are DFQATT and SNEGSKA (reference sequence). V gave up 2 bases and J gave up 1 base, with 17 bases separating them. This CDR3 is 16 amino acids long. This chain's CDR3 is CSARIGRGQTNTEAFF. The CDR3 DNA reads TGCAGTGCTAGAATTGGGCGTGGGCAGACGAACACTGAAGCTTTCTTT.

J is TRBJ2-1 and V is TRBV9, with D hard to call. V lost 0 bases and J lost 9, with 16 bases in between. This CDR3 has 15 residues. The germline gives CDR1 SGDLS, CDR2 YYNGEE. CDR3 bases: TGTGCCAGCAGCGTAGCTGTGTCGGCCTGGGGTGAGCAGTTCTTC. Its translation: CASSVAVSAWGEQFF.

This clonotype was detected many times. This sequence joins TRBV10-3 and TRBJ1-5; the match to TRBD1 covers 7 bases. CDR3 size: 16 residues. Trimming at V came to 0 bases and at J to 0 bases, leaving 2 bases not matched to a gene. Per germline, CDR1 ENHRY and CDR2 SYGVKD. CDR3 nucleotide sequence: TGTGCCATCAGTGAGTCGGGACAGTATAGCAATCAGCCCCAGCATTTT. Its translation is CAISESGQYSNQPQHF.

A few counts support this clonotype. This chain connects TRBV20-1 to TRBJ1-1, with D uncertain. The CDR3 covers 13 residues. Germline V gene data show CDR1 as DFQATT and CDR2 as SNEGSKA (reference sequence). This CDR3 reads CRAGGRENTEAFF. Here the CDR3 DNA reads TGCAGGGCCGGAGGGCGGGAGAACACTGAAGCTTTCTTT.

As concerns this clonotype: A much bigger clone sits one base away, suggesting this may be a read error. The gene calls are TRBV3-1 and TRBJ1-1, with 9 bases identical to TRBD1. Per germline, CDR1 LGHDT and CDR2 YNNKEL (reference sequence). J was trimmed by 11 bases and V by 7 bases; bases with no gene match: 8. CDR3 length: 12 residues. The CDR3 here is CASNPRTGAAFF. DNA for the CDR3: TGTGCCAGCAACCCGCGGACAGGGGCGGCTTTCTTT.

In this sample, this clonotype turned up many times. This chain uses TRBV28 with TRBJ1-2; the D is unclear. The CDR3 sequence is 12 residues long. Per germline, CDR1 MDHEN and CDR2 SYDVKM. V gave up 2 bases and J gave up 7 bases, with 8 bases separating them. The CDR3 nucleotides are TGTGCCAGCAGTTTAGGAGGGCTTGGCTACACCTTC. Translated: CASSLGGLGYTF.

This clonotype was observed a few times. The chain carries TRBV4-2 and TRBJ2-7; D possibly matches TRBD1 or TRBD2 (5 bases each). Per the germline V gene, CDR1 is LGHNA and CDR2 is YNFKEQ. Trimming removed 2 bases from V and 7 bases from J, with 12 bases in between. This CDR3 is 13 amino acids long. CDR3 DNA sequence: TGTGCCAGCAGCCAAATCCCCGAGGGGGAGCAGTACTTC. Translating gives CASSQIPEGEQYF.

This clonotype has a count of ten or more. This chain joins TRBV29-1 and TRBJ1-1, with 10 bases aligning to TRBD1. This CDR3 comprises 14 residues. V gave up 5 bases and J gave up 4 bases; unmatched junction bases: 7. The germline gives CDR1 SQVTM, CDR2 ANQGSEA. The CDR3 nucleotides are TGCAGCGTTTCCGGACAGGGGGGGATCACTGAAGCTTTCTTT. It is translated as CSVSGQGGITEAFF. Based on the CDR3 plus reference TRBV29-1 and TRBJ1-1, the full variable domain is SAVISQKPSRDICQRGTSLTIQCQVDSQVTMMFWYRQQPGQSLTLIATANQGSEATYESGFVIDKFPISRPNLTFSTLTVSNMSPEDSSIYLCSVSGQGGITEAFFGQGTRLTVV.

This clonotype has ten or more counts. This chain links TRBV28 with TRBJ1-5; unclear D gene. Germline lookup yields CDR1 MDHEN and CDR2 SYDVKM. This CDR3 comprises 12 residues. Trimming removed 7 bases at V and 1 base at J, with 5 bases between. In DNA form, the CDR3 reads TGTGCCAGCACCGAGAGCAATCAGCCCCAGCATTTT. Translated: CASTESNQPQHF.

This clonotype showed up many times. This chain connects TRBV6-1 to TRBJ1-1; D gene ambiguous. CDR3 size: 14 residues. V lost 5 bases, J lost 0 bases, and 10 bases lay in between. Germline CDR1 and CDR2: MNHNS and SASEGT. CDR3 amino acids: CASSPYMLNTEAFF. CDR3 sequence (DNA): TGTGCCAGCAGTCCCTACATGTTGAACACTGAAGCTTTCTTT.

The CDR3 coding sequence is TGCGCCAGCAGCGCGGACAACTCCTACGAGCAGTACTTC. It codes for CASSADNSYEQYF. The chain carries TRBV5-1 and TRBJ2-7; a possible D gene is TRBD1 (5 bases). This CDR3 has 13 residues. The germline V gene has CDR1 SGHRS and CDR2 YFSETQ. Trimming shortened V by 4 bases and J by 0 bases, and 8 bases separated the two germline ends.

This clonotype has a count of ten or more. The chain recombines TRBV5-4 with TRBJ2-5, with 8 bases matching TRBD2. This CDR3 region has 17 residues. V lost 6 bases to trimming and J lost 5 bases; unmatched junction nucleotides: 18. From germline, CDR1 is SGHNT and CDR2 YYREEE (reference sequence). The CDR3 DNA reads as TGTGCCAGCACCCTCTTCACTGGAACGGGGGGGGAGGAGACCCAGTACTTC. Translated, it gives CASTLFTGTGGEETQYF.

The sample holds a few counts of this clonotype. The V call is TRBV19, the J call TRBJ2-7, with TRBD2 matching 9 bases. The germline CDR1 and CDR2 sequences are LNHDA and SQIVND (reference sequence). With 1 base clipped from V and 6 bases from J, the junction kept 10 bases outside the gene matches. The CDR3 spans 16 residues. CDR3 amino acids: CASSIAGTSTPVEQYF. DNA for the CDR3: TGTGCCAGTAGTATAGCCGGGACTAGCACTCCAGTCGAGCAGTACTTC.

Many counts were recorded for this clonotype. The chain couples TRBV29-1 to TRBJ1-2; 11 bases match TRBD1. Unmatched junction bases numbered 2, after V lost 6 bases and J lost 5 bases. CDR3 length equals 12 residues. Germline lookup yields CDR1 SQVTM and CDR2 ANQGSEA. The DNA of the CDR3 is TGCAGCGTGGGGACAGGGGGGTATGGCTACACCTTC. This sequence encodes CSVGTGGYGYTF.

On this clonotype itself: This sequence may be a read error, since a much larger clone differs from it by one base. This rearrangement joins TRBV20-1 to TRBJ2-7, with D perhaps matching TRBD2 (5 bases). CDR1 and CDR2 (germline): DFQATT, SNEGSKA (reference sequence). V gave up 4 bases and J gave up 1 base, with 14 bases separating them. This CDR3 is built from 14 residues. DNA for the CDR3: TGCAGTGCTACCGGGATAGGGCTGTCCTACGAGCAGTACTTC. Translating gives CSATGIGLSYEQYF.

About this clonotype itself: One end of the junction is discordant with germline, which a read error may explain. The chain uses TRBV28 and TRBJ1-3; D unclear. The germline gives CDR1 MDHEN, CDR2 SYDVKM. This CDR3 comprises 13 residues. CDR3 region: CAGSTNWGNTIYF. The CDR3 coding sequence is TGTGCCGGCAGTACGAATTGGGGAAACACCATATATTTT.